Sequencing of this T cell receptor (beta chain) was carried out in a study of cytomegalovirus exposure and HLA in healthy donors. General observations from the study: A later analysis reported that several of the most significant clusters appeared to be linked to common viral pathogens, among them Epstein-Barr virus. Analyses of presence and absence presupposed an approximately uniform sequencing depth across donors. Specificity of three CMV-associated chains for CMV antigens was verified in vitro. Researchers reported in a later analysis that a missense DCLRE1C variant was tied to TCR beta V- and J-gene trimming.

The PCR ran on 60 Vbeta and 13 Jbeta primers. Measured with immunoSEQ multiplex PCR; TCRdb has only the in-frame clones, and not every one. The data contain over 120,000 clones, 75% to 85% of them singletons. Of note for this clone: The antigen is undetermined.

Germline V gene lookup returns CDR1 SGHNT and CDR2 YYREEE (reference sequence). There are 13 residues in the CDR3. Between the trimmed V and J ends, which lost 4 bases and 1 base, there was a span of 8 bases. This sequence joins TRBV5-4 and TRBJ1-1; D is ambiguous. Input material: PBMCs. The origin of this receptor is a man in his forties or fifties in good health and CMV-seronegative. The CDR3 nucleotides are TGTGCCAGCAGCCCGGGATCGAACACTGAAGCTTTCTTT. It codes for CASSPGSNTEAFF.